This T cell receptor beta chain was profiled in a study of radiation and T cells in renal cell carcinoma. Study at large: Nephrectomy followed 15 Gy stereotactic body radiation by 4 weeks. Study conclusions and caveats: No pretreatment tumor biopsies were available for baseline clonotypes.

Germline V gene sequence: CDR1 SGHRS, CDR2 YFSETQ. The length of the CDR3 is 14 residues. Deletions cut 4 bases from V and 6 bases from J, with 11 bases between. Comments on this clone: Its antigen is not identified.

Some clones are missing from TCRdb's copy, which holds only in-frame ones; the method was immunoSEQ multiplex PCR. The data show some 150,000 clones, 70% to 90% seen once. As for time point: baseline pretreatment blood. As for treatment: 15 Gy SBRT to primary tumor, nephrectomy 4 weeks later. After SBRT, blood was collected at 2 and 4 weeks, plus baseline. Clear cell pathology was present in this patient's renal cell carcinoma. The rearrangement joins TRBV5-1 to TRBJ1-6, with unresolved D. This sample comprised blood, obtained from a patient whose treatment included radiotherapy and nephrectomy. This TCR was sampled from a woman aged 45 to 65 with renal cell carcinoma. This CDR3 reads CASSIGTANSPLHF. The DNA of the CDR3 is TGCGCCAGCAGCATCGGTACTGCTAATTCACCCCTCCACTTT.